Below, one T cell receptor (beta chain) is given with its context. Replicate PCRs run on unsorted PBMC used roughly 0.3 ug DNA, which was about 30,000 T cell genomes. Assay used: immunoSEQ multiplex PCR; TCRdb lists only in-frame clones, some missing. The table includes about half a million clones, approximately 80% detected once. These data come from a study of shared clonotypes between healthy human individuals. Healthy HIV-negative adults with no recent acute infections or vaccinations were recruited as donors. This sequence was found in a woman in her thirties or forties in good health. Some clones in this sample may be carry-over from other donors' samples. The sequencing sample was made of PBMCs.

The CDR3 DNA sequence: TGTGCCAGCAGTGGACAGGGAGACTATGGCTACACCTTC. This gives the protein CASSGQGDYGYTF. This chain joins TRBV2 and TRBJ1-2; 7 positions agree with TRBD1. This CDR3 spans 13 amino acids. In germline, CDR1 is SNHLY, CDR2 FYNNEI. The ends lost 4 bases at V and 3 bases at J; junction bases unmatched: 2.